A selection of T cell receptor beta chains follows, all from one sample in a study of shared clonotypes between healthy human individuals. The assay was immunoSEQ multiplex PCR, and TCRdb's table has in-frame clones only and misses some. The data show some 690,000 clones, with about nine tenths seen just once and about 33% held by the top ten. Sequencing was performed on memory CD8+ T cells from PBMCs. The receptors originated from a man between 18 and 29 years old in good health. Some clones in this sample may be carry-over from other donors' samples. The CDR3 runs from the conserved cysteine through the conserved F or W. A D gene is named only where the DNA matches it firmly. The size of a clone is reported for some rows only, either as once, few or many, or as a class for expanded clones.

TRBJ1-1 TRBV5-4 . . TGTGCCAGCAGCTTAGTAGGGACTGAAGCTTTCTTT CASSLVGTEAFF
TRBJ1-1 TRBV7-9 . TRBD1 TGTGCCAGCAGCTTTCAGGGGGCGCCTGAAGCTTTCTTT CASSFQGAPEAFF
TRBJ2-1 TRBV27 . . TGTGCCACCACGGGGGCTAGTACTTACAATGAGCAGTTCTTC CATTGASTYNEQFF
TRBJ2-3 TRBV11-2 . . TGTGCCAGCAGCTTATCAAACTGGGGACCCAGCACAGATACGCAGTATTTT CASSLSNWGPSTDTQYF
TRBJ2-7 TRBV5-1 . . TGCGCCAGCAGCTTGCGAGGGCTTAACTACGAGCAGTACTTC CASSLRGLNYEQYF
TRBJ1-2 TRBV14 . TRBD1 TGTGCCAGCAGCCAAGCAGGGGACAGCTATGGCTACACCTTC CASSQAGDSYGYTF
TRBJ2-7 TRBV7-9 . TRBD1 TGTGCCAGCAGCCCTAGGGGGACAGGGACATTCGACCGTTACGAGCAGTACTTC CASSPRGTGTFDRYEQYF
TRBJ1-5 TRBV19 few . TGTGCCACCCTGGACAGATATAGCAATCAGCCCCAGCATTTT CATLDRYSNQPQHF
TRBJ2-1 TRBV2 . . TGTGCCAGCAGTGGGGATTGGGTTGAGCAGTTCTTC CASSGDWVEQFF
TRBJ1-1 TRBV6-5 . TRBD1 TGTGCCAGCTGGTTAGACAGGGCTGCTGAAGCTTTCTTT CASWLDRAAEAFF
TRBJ1-2 TRBV12-5 . TRBD1 TGTGCTAGTGGTCTTACCCTCGGACAGGGGCTCTATGGCTACACCTTC CASGLTLGQGLYGYTF
TRBJ2-5 TRBV5-1 . . TGCGCCAGCAGCTTAGTTATCCGACAAGAGACCCAGTACTTC CASSLVIRQETQYF
TRBJ1-2 TRBV5-6 . TRBD1 TGTGCCAGCAGCTTCGGGACAGGCATCTATGGCTACACCTTC CASSFGTGIYGYTF
TRBJ1-4 TRBV28 . TRBD1 TGTGCCAGCAGGAGGGACAGGGAAACTAATGAAAAACTGTTTTTT CASRRDRETNEKLFF
TRBJ2-4 TRBV5-1 . TRBD1 TGCGCCAGCAGAACGACCGGGACAGGGTTCACCATTCAGTACTTC CASRTTGTGFTIQYF
TRBJ2-3 TRBV28 . TRBD1 TGTGCCACCCTGGGACAGGTTCCAGATACGCAGTATTTT CATLGQVPDTQYF
TRBJ1-5 TRBV4-1 . TRBD1 TGCGCCAGCAGCCTTGGGACAGGGGTGGATCAGCCCCAGCATTTT CASSLGTGVDQPQHF
TRBJ1-4 TRBV19 . . TGTGCCAGTAGTATTTGGGGAGCTGCAACTAATGAAAAACTGTTTTTT CASSIWGAATNEKLFF
TRBJ2-7 TRBV28 . TRBD2 TGTGCCAGCAGTTTAATTATCGCGGGAGCGATCACCGCCTACGAGCAGTACTTC CASSLIIAGAITAYEQYF
TRBJ2-1 TRBV6-1 . . TGTGCCAGCAGTGAAGGGTCGTACAATGAGCAGTTCTTC CASSEGSYNEQFF
TRBJ2-7 TRBV27 . TRBD2 TGTGCCAGCAGTTTTGTGTATCAGGCGGGAGTTTCCCACGAGCAGTACTTC CASSFVYQAGVSHEQYF
TRBJ2-7 TRBV11-2 many TRBD1 TGTGCCAGCAGCTTCGCCAGGGGGCACGAGCAGTACTTC CASSFARGHEQYF
TRBJ2-3 TRBV4-3 once . TGCGCCAGCAGCCAAGATTGGCGCACTCAGATGAATACGCAGTATTTT CASSQDWRTQMNTQYF
TRBJ1-2 TRBV4-3 . . TGCGCCAGCAGCCGAGCGCGTTGGGATTTGGAGGGCTACACCTTC CASSRARWDLEGYTF
TRBJ2-1 TRBV27 . . TGTGCCAGCAGTTTCAGGGGCAGCTCCTACAATGAGCAGTTCTTC CASSFRGSSYNEQFF
TRBJ2-7 TRBV1 . . TGCACCAGCAGACCTTCCCGGGCAGGCCCCTGGGTTGGCGAGCAGTACTTC CTSRPSRAGPWVGEQYF
TRBJ2-7 TRBV5-6 . . TGTGCCAGCAGCTTGGGGCGGCACGAGCAGTACTTC CASSLGRHEQYF
TRBJ2-1 TRBV19 . . TGTGCCAGTAGTATGGGACCTTACAATGAGCAGTTCTTC CASSMGPYNEQFF
TRBJ2-2 TRBV19 . . TGTGCCAGTATGGGGGTTGCGAACACCGGGGAGCTGTTTTTT CASMGVANTGELFF
TRBJ2-7 TRBV30 . . TGTGCCTGGAGTCCCCGTGAGTCCTACGAGCAGTACTTC CAWSPRESYEQYF
TRBJ2-1 TRBV19 . TRBD2 TGTGCCAGTAGGTTGACTAGCGGGGGTTACAATGAGCAGTTCTTC CASRLTSGGYNEQFF
TRBJ2-3 TRBV7-9 . . TGTGCCAGCAGCGCATCCCTCCGCACAGATACGCAGTATTTT CASSASLRTDTQYF
TRBJ2-7 TRBV5-6 . TRBD2 TGTGCCAGCAGCTGGGGACTAGCGGGAGCGCGCTCCTACGAGCAGTACTTC CASSWGLAGARSYEQYF
TRBJ1-3 TRBV4-2 . . TGTGCCAGCAGCCAAGATCCGAGTATCTCTGGAAACACCATATATTTT CASSQDPSISGNTIYF
TRBJ1-1 TRBV6-1 . TRBD1 TGTGCCAGCAAAATTGGGACAGCCGTTGAAGCTTTCTTT CASKIGTAVEAFF
TRBJ2-7 TRBV15 . . TGTGCCACCAGCAGAGGGGAGAGATACGAGCAGTACTTC CATSRGERYEQYF
TRBJ2-4 TRBV7-8 . TRBD1 TGTGCCAGCAGCCAAGGACAGGGCATGGTTGGAGCCAAAAACATTCAGTACTTC CASSQGQGMVGAKNIQYF